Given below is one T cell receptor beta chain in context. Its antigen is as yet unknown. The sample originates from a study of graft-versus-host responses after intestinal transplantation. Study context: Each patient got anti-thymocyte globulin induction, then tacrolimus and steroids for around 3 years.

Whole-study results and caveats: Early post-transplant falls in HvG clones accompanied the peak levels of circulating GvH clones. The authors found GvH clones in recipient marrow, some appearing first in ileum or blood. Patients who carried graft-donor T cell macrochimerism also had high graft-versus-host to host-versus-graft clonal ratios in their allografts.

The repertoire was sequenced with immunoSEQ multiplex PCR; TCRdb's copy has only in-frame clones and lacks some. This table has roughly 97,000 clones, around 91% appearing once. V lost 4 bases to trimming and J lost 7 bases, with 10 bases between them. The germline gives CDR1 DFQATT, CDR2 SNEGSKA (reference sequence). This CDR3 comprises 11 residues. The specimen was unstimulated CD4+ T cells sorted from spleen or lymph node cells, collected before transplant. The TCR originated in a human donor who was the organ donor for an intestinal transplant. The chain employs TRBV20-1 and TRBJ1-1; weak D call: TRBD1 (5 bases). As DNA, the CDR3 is TGCAGTGCTAAGACAGCTGTTGAAGCTTTCTTT. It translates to CSAKTAVEAFF.